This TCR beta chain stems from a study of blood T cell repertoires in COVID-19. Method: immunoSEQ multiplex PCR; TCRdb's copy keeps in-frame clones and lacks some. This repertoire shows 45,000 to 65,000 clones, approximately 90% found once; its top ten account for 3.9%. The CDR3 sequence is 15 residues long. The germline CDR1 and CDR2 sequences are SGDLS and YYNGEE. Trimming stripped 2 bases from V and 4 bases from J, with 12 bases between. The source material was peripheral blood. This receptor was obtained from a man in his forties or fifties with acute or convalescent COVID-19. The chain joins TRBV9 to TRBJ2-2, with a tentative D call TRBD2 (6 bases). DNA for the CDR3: TGTGCCAGCAGCGTGGCCGGGAGTGCCACCGGGGAGCTGTTTTTT. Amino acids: CASSVAGSATGELFF. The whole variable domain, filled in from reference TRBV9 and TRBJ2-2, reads DSGVTQTPKHLITATGQRVTLRCSPRSGDLSVYWYQQSLDQGLQFLIQYYNGEERAKGNILERFSAQQFPDLHSELNLSSLELGDSALYFCASSVAGSATGELFFGEGSRLTVL.